This T cell receptor (beta chain) derives from a study of T-cell reconstitution after alpha-beta-depleted transplantation in children. Germline trimming cut 1 base from V and 4 bases from J; bases unmatched to any gene: 18. The CDR3 loop spans 20 amino acids. Preparing the TCRbeta library involved the use of unique molecular identifiers. MiXCR, run by TCRdb on the PCR reads, gives a single entry per CDR3 protein. This table holds a few hundred thousand distinct CDR3 sequences, more than 8% found once. This clonotype came up a few times. Sequencing used PBMCs from the stem cell graft donor, obtained from the stem cell graft. The chain uses TRBV12-3 or TRBV12-4 and TRBJ2-5; TRBD2 agrees at 10 bases. This TCR was sampled from a human donor who donated a stem cell graft to a child with SCID. CDR3 residues: CASSLGTGTIPAGGRETQYF. CDR3 DNA: TGTGCCAGCAGTTTAGGGACAGGGACTATTCCAGCGGGGGGGCGAGAGACCCAGTACTTC.